This T cell receptor (beta chain) originates from a study of metastatic and nonmetastatic thyroid tumors. TCRdb ran MiXCR on the PCR reads. The data contain tens of thousands of clones, less than 25% of them singletons. There were no patients who had received any treatment before thyroid surgery. V lost 5 bases and J lost 0, with 15 bases in between. Germline V gives CDR1 LNHDA, CDR2 SQIVND (reference sequence). The CDR3 contains 16 residues. This clone was found many times. Other nucleotide sequences in the sample specify the same CDR3. The chain combines TRBV19 with TRBJ2-3, with D perhaps assigned TRBD1 or TRBD2 (5 bases each). The sequencing sample was made of blood. The clonotype comes from a female donor with papillary thyroid cancer or a benign thyroid nodule (not recorded which). Some clones in this sample may be carry-over from other donors' samples. This CDR3 is CASSGPRDGSTDTQYF. The CDR3 coding sequence is TGTGCCAGTAGTGGCCCCCGGGACGGGAGCACAGATACGCAGTATTTT. Full variable domain (outside the CDR3, taken from reference TRBV19 and TRBJ2-3): DGGITQSPKYLFRKEGQNVTLSCEQNLNHDAMYWYRQDPGQGLRLIYYSQIVNDFQKGDIAEGYSVSREKKESFPLTVTSAQKNPTAFYLCASSGPRDGSTDTQYFGPGTRLTVL.